The sequence of this T cell receptor (beta chain) was determined in a study of blood T cell repertoires in COVID-19 (dated by TCRdb to about 2020). Concerning the study at large: Samples from collaborators originated in the United States, Italy and Spain and spanned both the acute and convalescent phases of COVID-19. Samples were obtained from the ongoing ImmuneRACE study (first 160 participants) and from over 1,000 subjects provided by 6 global collaborators. Sample metadata almost always included a de-identified subject ID, COVID-19 status, age in years and sex. The dataset comprised deeply sampled blood TCRbeta repertoires from subjects exposed to, actively infected with, or recovered from COVID-19. The prospective study material was composed of cDNA or gDNA derived from T cells, B-cell-depleted T cells, or PBMCs. The repertoires were made available in a free public database intended to serve as a resource for research on the immune response to SARS-CoV-2. HLA class I and class II types, where available, came from metadata supplied by the sample provider rather than from assay-based typing. General study outcomes and caveats: Clinical and demographic metadata were provided uncurated, with the amount varying by source and participant.

Turning to this clone: The target of this receptor is not known. No much larger clone is present one base from it, and per-base qualities are unavailable.

Via the germline V gene, CDR1 is LGHNA and CDR2 YNFKEQ. The CDR3 goes from the cysteine to the phenylalanine over 15 residues. Kept here is only the CDR3 DNA, which spans 45 bases and is read in frame from base 1. The junction carries 11 bases between V and J, which are trimmed by 4 bases and 2 bases respectively. Samples from volunteer blood donors who had recovered from COVID-19 were contributed by a second Seattle source. Whole blood was collected in K2EDTA tubes by collaborating institutions according to the institutions' own protocols. Collaborator samples were shipped for TCRbeta analysis as frozen whole blood, isolated PBMCs, or DNA extracted from either sample type. TCRbeta CDR3 regions were amplified from genomic DNA by means of the immunoSEQ Assay, a bias-controlled multiplex PCR. In the original analysis: Within the assay, amplification of reference gene primers was used to estimate how many nucleated cells each sample contained. To quantify the absolute abundance of each unique TCRbeta CDR3 rearrangement, sequence reads were collapsed and filtered. Productive Simpson clonality was computed per sample as the square root of Simpson's diversity index over productive rearrangements. TCRdb's version of the immuneACCESS table is confined to in-frame rearrangements and falls short of the full clone set. An unresolved V gene accounts for under half of the shortfall where checked; the remainder is of unknown origin. V and J calls and clone size are those listed in that table; D and trimming were worked out from the DNA. This sample is represented by approximately 210,000 clones; more than 70% of them were singletons. The leading ten clones occupy less than 7.5% of the sample.

The rearranged chain carries TRBV4-2 and TRBJ1-4, with no confident D gene call. Source material: peripheral blood. This sequence originates from a middle-aged woman who had recovered from COVID-19. The CDR3 reads CASSPLSPTNEKLFF. The bases read TGTGCCAGCAGCCCCCTAAGTCCCACTAATGAAAAACTGTTTTTT.